This paragraph reports one T cell receptor beta chain. In the original analysis: Reference gene primer amplification in the assay estimated nucleated cell counts. Clones were read by immunoSEQ multiplex PCR, and TCRdb kept only the in-frame ones, dropping some. Clone size and V and J calls were adopted from that table, with D and trimming inferred from the DNA. The table includes 50,000 to 55,000 clones, roughly 89% detected once. The CDR3 contains 16 residues. V shed 4 bases and J shed 5 bases, with 18 bases lying between them. Germline assignment: CDR1 MNHEY and CDR2 SVGEGT. The sample is drawn from a study of blood T cell repertoires in COVID-19. Study information: Whether acute or convalescent, the COVID-19 samples came from the United States, Italy and Spain. In each case, the material was cDNA or gDNA derived from T cells, B-cell-depleted T cells, or PBMCs.

This chain links TRBV6-2 or TRBV6-3 with TRBJ2-1; tentative D call: TRBD2 (7 bases). This clonotype was obtained from a man of 80 years or more with acute or convalescent COVID-19. Source material: peripheral blood. CDR3 sequence: CASSSDMGGAHNEQFF. In DNA form, the CDR3 reads TGTGCCAGCAGTTCCGACATGGGGGGGGCCCACAATGAGCAGTTCTTC.